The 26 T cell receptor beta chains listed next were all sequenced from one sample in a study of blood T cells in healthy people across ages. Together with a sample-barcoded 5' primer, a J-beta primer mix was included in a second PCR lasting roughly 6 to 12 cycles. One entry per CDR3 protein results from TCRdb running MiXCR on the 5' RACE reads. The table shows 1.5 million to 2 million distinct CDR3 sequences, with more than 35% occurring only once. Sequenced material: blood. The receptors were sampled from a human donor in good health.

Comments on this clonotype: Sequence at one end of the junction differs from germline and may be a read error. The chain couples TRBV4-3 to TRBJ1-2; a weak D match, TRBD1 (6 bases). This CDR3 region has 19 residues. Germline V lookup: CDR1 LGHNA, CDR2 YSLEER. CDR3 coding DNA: TGCGTCAGCAGCCAAGACTTATCGGGACAAGGGAGATCGGGCTATGGCTACACCTTC. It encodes CVSSQDLSGQGRSGYGYTF.

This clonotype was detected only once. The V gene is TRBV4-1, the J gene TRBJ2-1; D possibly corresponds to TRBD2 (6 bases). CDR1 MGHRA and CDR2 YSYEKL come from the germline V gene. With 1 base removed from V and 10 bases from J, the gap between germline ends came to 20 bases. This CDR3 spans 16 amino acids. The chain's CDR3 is CASSQGTGTLTYEQFF. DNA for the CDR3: TGCGCCAGCAGCCAAGGGACCGGGACTCTAACCTACGAGCAGTTCTTC.

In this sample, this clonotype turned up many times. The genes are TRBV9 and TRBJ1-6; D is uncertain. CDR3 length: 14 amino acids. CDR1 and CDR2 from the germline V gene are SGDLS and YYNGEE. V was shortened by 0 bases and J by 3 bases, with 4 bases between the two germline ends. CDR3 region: CASSVGNYNSPLHF. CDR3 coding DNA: TGTGCCAGCAGCGTAGGAAACTATAATTCACCCCTCCACTTT.

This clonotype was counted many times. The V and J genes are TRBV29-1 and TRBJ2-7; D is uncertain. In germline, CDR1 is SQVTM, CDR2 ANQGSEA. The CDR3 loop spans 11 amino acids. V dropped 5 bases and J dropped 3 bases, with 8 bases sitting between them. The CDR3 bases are TGCAGCGTTCGACACCTCTACGAGCAGTACTTC. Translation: CSVRHLYEQYF.

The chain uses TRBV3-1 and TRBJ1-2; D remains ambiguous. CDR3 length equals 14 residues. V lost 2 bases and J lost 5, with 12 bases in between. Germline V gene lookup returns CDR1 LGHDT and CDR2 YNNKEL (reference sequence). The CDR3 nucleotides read TGTGCCAGCAGCCAAATGCCAATGGAATATGGCTACACCTTC. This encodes CASSQMPMEYGYTF.

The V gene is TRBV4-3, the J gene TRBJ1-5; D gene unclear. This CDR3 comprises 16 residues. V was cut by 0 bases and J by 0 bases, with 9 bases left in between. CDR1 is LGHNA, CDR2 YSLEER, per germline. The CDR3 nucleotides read TGCGCCAGCAGCCAAGACAGGTCGTATAGCAATCAGCCCCAGCATTTT. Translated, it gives CASSQDRSYSNQPQHF.

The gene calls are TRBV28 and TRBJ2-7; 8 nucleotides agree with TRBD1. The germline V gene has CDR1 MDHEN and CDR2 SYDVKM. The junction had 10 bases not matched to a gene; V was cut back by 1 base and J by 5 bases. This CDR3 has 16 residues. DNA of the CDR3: TGTGCCAGCAGTTTATTCGGGCAGGGGGCAGGCGACGAGCAGTACTTC. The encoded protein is CASSLFGQGAGDEQYF.

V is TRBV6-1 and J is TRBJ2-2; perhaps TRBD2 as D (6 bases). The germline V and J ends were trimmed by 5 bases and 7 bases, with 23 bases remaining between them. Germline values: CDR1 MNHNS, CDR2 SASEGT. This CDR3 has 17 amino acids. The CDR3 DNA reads TGTGCCAGCAGTAGGGCCCCTGGGGGTGCGGGAATCGGGGAGCTGTTTTTT. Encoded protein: CASSRAPGGAGIGELFF.

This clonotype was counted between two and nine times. The CDR3 sequence: CASSVDEGNEQFF. The CDR3 DNA is TGTGCCAGCAGCGTAGATGAAGGCAATGAGCAGTTCTTC. This sequence joins TRBV9 and TRBJ2-1; D unclear. Trimming left V 0 bases short and J 6 bases short, with 7 bases between. Germline assignment: CDR1 SGDLS and CDR2 YYNGEE. CDR3 length: 13 amino acids.

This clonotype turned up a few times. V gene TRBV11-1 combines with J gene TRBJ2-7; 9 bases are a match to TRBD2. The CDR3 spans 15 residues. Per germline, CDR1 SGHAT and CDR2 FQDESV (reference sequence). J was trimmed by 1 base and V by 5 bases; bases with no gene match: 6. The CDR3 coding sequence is TGTGCCAGCAGCCTAGAGACTAGCGGATCCTACGAGCAGTACTTC. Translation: CASSLETSGSYEQYF.

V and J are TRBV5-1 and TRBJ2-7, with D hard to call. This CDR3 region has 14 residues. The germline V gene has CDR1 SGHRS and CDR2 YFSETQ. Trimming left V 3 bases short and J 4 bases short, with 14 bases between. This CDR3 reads CASSSTNDQYEQYF. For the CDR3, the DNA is TGCGCCAGCAGCTCCACAAACGACCAATACGAGCAGTACTTC.

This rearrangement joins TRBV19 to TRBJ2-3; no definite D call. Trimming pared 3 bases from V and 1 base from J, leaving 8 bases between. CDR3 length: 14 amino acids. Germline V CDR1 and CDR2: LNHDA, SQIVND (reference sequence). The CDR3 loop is CASSIQSRTDTQYF. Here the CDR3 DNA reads TGTGCCAGTAGTATCCAGAGCCGCACAGATACGCAGTATTTT.

In DNA, the CDR3 is TGCGCCAGCAGCTCGGGGCAGGGGGCCCACTATGGCTACACCTTC. As protein: CASSSGQGAHYGYTF. The chain links TRBV5-1 to TRBJ1-2, with 8 bases identical to TRBD1. Trimming removed 3 bases from V and 3 bases from J; junction bases left unmatched: 7. This CDR3 region has 15 residues. Germline CDR1 and CDR2: SGHRS and YFSETQ.

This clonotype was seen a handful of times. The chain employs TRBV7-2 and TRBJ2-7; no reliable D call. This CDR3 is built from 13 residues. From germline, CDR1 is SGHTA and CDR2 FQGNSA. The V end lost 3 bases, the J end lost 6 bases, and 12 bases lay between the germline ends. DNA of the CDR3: TGTGCCAGCAGCTTTACCCCCTCCCTCGAGCAGTACTTC. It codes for CASSFTPSLEQYF.

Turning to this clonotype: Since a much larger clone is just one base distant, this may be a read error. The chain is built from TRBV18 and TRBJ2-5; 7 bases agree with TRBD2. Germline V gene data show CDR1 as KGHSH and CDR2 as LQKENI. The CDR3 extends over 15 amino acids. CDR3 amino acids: CVSSPQGGNAETQYF. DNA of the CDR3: TGTGTCAGCTCACCTCAGGGAGGGAATGCAGAGACCCAGTACTTC.

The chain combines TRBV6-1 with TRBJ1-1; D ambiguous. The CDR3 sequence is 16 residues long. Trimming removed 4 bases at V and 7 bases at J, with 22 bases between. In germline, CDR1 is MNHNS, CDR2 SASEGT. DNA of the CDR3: TGTGCCAGCAGTGCCAACGGGGTTTCCAGAGGAGGTGAAGCTTTCTTT. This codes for CASSANGVSRGGEAFF.

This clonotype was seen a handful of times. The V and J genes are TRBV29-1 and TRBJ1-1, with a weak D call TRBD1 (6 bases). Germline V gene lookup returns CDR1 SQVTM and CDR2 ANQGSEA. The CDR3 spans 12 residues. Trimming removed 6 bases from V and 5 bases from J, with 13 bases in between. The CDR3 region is CSVLVQGTEAFF. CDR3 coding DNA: TGCAGCGTGTTGGTTCAGGGGACTGAAGCTTTCTTT.

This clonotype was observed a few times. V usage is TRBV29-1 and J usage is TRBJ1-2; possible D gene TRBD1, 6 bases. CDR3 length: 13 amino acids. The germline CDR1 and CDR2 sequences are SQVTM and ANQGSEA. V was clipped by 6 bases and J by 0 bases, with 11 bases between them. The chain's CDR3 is CSVRQAPNYGYTF. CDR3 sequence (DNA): TGCAGCGTAAGACAGGCCCCTAACTATGGCTACACCTTC.

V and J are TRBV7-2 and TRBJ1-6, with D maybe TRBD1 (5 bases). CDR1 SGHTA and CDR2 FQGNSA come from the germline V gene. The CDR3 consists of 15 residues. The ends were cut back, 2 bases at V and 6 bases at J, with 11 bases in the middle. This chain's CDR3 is CASSLLLDTNSPLHF. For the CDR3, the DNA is TGTGCCAGCAGCTTACTTTTGGACACTAATTCACCCCTCCACTTT. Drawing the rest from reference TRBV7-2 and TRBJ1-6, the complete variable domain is GAGVSQSPSNKVTEKGKDVELRCDPISGHTALYWYRQSLGQGLEFLIYFQGNSAPDKSGLPSDRFSAERTGGSVSTLTIQRTQQEDSAVYLCASSLLLDTNSPLHFGNGTRLTVT.

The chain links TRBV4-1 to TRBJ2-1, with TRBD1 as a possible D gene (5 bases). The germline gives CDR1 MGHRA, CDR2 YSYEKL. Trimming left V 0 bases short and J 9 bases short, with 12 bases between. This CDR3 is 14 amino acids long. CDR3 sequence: CASSQDVGAVEQFF. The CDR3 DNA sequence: TGCGCCAGCAGCCAAGATGTTGGGGCGGTTGAGCAGTTCTTC.

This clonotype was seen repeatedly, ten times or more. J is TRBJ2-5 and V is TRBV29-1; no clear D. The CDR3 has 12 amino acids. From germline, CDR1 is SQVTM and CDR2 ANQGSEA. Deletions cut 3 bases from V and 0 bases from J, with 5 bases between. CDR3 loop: CSVDSHQETQYF. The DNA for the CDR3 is TGCAGCGTTGACAGCCACCAAGAGACCCAGTACTTC. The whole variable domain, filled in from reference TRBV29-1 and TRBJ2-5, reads SAVISQKPSRDICQRGTSLTIQCQVDSQVTMMFWYRQQPGQSLTLIATANQGSEATYESGFVIDKFPISRPNLTFSTLTVSNMSPEDSSIYLCSVDSHQETQYFGPGTRLLVL.

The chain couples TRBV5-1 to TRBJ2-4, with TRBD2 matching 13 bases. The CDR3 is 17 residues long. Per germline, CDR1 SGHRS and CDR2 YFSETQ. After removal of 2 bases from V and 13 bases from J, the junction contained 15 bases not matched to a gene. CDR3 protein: CASSLGLAGVNYNEQYF. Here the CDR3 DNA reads TGCGCCAGCAGCTTAGGACTAGCGGGGGTTAACTACAATGAGCAGTACTTC.

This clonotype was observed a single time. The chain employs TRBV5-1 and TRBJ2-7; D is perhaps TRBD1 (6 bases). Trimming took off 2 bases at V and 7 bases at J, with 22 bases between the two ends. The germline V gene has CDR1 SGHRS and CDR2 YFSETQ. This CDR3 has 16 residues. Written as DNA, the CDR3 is TGCGCCAGCAGCTTAAGAGGACAGAACCCAACGGGGGAGCAGTACTTC. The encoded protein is CASSLRGQNPTGEQYF.

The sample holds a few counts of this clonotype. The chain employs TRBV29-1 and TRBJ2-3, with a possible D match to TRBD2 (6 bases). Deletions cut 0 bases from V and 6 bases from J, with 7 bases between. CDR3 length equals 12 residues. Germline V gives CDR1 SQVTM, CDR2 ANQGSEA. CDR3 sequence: CSVEEGRDTQYF. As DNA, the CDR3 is TGCAGCGTTGAAGAGGGGAGGGATACGCAGTATTTT.

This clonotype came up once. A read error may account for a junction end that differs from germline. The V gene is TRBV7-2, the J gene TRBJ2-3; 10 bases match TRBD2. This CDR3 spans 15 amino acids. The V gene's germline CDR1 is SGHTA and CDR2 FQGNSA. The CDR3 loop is CASSLGSGGSGLQYF. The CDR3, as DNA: TGTGCCAGTAGCTTAGGTAGCGGGGGGAGCGGTTTGCAGTATTTT. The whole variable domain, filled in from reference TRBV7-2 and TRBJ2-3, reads GAGVSQSPSNKVTEKGKDVELRCDPISGHTALYWYRQSLGQGLEFLIYFQGNSAPDKSGLPSDRFSAERTGGSVSTLTIQRTQQEDSAVYLCASSLGSGGSGLQYFGPGTRLTVL.

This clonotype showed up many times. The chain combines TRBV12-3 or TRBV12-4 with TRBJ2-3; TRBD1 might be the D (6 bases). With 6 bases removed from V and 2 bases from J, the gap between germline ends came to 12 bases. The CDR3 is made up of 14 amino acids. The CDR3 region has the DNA TGTGCCAGCAGCTTTGGACAGCCCACAGATACGCAGTATTTT. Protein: CASSFGQPTDTQYF.